This TCR beta chain came from a study of T cells after yellow fever vaccination. TCRdb independently ran MiXCR on the 5' RACE reads; one entry per CDR3 protein. The repertoire holds nearly 300,000 distinct CDR3 sequences, around 10% seen once, with around 3.5% in the top ten. The TCR comes from a man aged 18 to 30 who received the YFV17D yellow fever vaccine. Specimen: CD4+ T cells sorted from PBMCs, collected 5 days after the yellow fever booster vaccination.

CDR3 sequence reads: CASSFSAPGYEQYF. The DNA for the CDR3 is TGTGCCAGCAGCTTTTCGGCACCCGGCTACGAGCAGTACTTC. The J gene is TRBJ2-7, the V gene TRBV7-2; D is uncertain. V gave up 3 bases and J gave up 3 bases, with 12 bases separating them. This CDR3 region has 14 residues. The germline gives CDR1 SGHTA, CDR2 FQGNSA.